This is a list of T cell receptor beta chains from one sample in a study of blood T cell repertoires in COVID-19. Clones were sequenced by immunoSEQ multiplex PCR, and TCRdb holds only the in-frame ones, with some missing. The sample carries around 130,000 clones, roughly 80% recorded once. Material for sequencing was peripheral blood. The receptors originated from an elderly woman with acute or convalescent COVID-19. Each CDR3 is given with its conserved first and last residue. D genes are given only for firm matches. Rows may omit the clone size; those that give it use once, few, many or a size class.

J | size | D | V | DNA | CDR3
TRBJ2-1 | NA | TRBD1 | TRBV9 | TGTGCCAGCAGCATTACCGGGACAGGGGGCAATGAGCAGTTCTTC | CASSITGTGGNEQFF
TRBJ2-1 | NA | TRBD2 | TRBV18 | TGTGCCAGCTCACCAAATAGCGGGAGGCCTTTTCCTAATGAGCAGTTCTTC | CASSPNSGRPFPNEQFF
TRBJ1-6 | NA | NA | TRBV10-1 | TGCGCCAGCAGTCCGTCGGGGTATAATTCACCCCTCCACTTT | CASSPSGYNSPLHF
TRBJ2-1 | NA | NA | TRBV4-3 | TGCGCCAGCAGCCATGGAGGTATTAATGAGCAGTTCTTC | CASSHGGINEQFF
TRBJ1-2 | NA | TRBD1 | TRBV5-4 | TGTGCCAGCAGCCCGGGACAGGTCTATGGCTACACCTTC | CASSPGQVYGYTF
TRBJ2-7 | NA | TRBD2 | TRBV4-1 | TGCGCCAGCAGCACGGGACTAGCGGGAAAACAAGTCGAGTTGTACTTC | CASSTGLAGKQVELYF
TRBJ1-2 | NA | NA | TRBV7-8 | TGTGCCAGCAGCTTAGGTCGCAGGAACTATGGCTACACCTTC | CASSLGRRNYGYTF
TRBJ2-7 | NA | TRBD2 | TRBV7-8 | TGTGCCAGCAGCTTAAACCGGGACTATTACGCCTACGAGCAGTACTTC | CASSLNRDYYAYEQYF
TRBJ2-4 | NA | NA | TRBV6-6 | TGTGCCAGCAGTTACTCCCAGGGGAGAAACATTCAGTACTTC | CASSYSQGRNIQYF
TRBJ2-1 | NA | NA | TRBV5-1 | TGCGCCAGCACCATCAGGGGCCTGAATGAGCAGTTCTTC | CASTIRGLNEQFF
TRBJ2-2 | NA | TRBD2 | TRBV7-6 | TGTGCCAGCAGCCCGCCGGGCGGGGGGAGCACCGGGGAGCTGTTTTTT | CASSPPGGGSTGELFF
TRBJ1-4 | NA | TRBD1 | TRBV25-1 | TGTGCCAGCAGTATCTGGACAGGGATTAATGAAAAACTGTTTTTT | CASSIWTGINEKLFF
TRBJ2-7 | NA | TRBD1 | TRBV5-6 | TGTGCCAGCAGCTCGGGGACAGACCCCACCTACGAGCAGTACTTC | CASSSGTDPTYEQYF
TRBJ2-5 | NA | TRBD2 | TRBV7-9 | TGTGCCAGCAGCTTAGGGGGGGGGTCCCAAGAGACCCAGTACTTC | CASSLGGGSQETQYF
TRBJ2-5 | NA | TRBD1 | TRBV10-1 | TGCGCCAGCAGTGAGTCCGGGACAGGGGCCTTCCAAGAGACCCAGTACTTC | CASSESGTGAFQETQYF
TRBJ1-2 | NA | TRBD1 | TRBV4-1 | TGCGCCAGCAGCATCCCGGCCGGGACAGGGTTCGGTGGCTACACCTTC | CASSIPAGTGFGGYTF
TRBJ2-7 | NA | TRBD1 | TRBV19 | TGTGCCAGTAGTATAGCCGGGGCAGGGGGCTCCGAGCAGTACTTC | CASSIAGAGGSEQYF
TRBJ1-1 | NA | NA | TRBV11-2 | TGTGCCAGCAGCTTAGGGACAGTAGGTGAAGCTTTCTTT | CASSLGTVGEAFF
TRBJ2-7 | NA | TRBD2 | TRBV25-1 | TGTGCCAGCAGTGGAGGACTAGCTGCTGGGTCGGAGCAGTACTTC | CASSGGLAAGSEQYF
TRBJ2-4 | NA | NA | TRBV11-2 | TGTGCCAGCAGCTTAGACGGGTGGCTAGCCAAAAACATTCAGTACTTC | CASSLDGWLAKNIQYF
TRBJ1-5 | once | NA | TRBV6-5 | TGTGCCAGCAGCTTGACAGCCAATCAGCCCCAGCATTTT | CASSLTANQPQHF
TRBJ1-1 | once | TRBD1 | TRBV6-1 | TGTGCCAGCAGTGAACAGGGGGCGAACACTGAAGCTTTCTTT | CASSEQGANTEAFF
TRBJ2-7 | NA | TRBD1 | TRBV19 | TGTGCCAGTAGTAGCAGGGGGCTCCCCGAGCAGTACTTC | CASSSRGLPEQYF
TRBJ2-2 | NA | NA | TRBV29-1 | TGCAGCGCCAAGGGCGGGACCCCGAACACCGGGGAGCTGTTTTTT | CSAKGGTPNTGELFF
TRBJ1-2 | NA | NA | TRBV19 | TGTGCCAGTAGTAACCTACGTCGTGACTATGGCTACACCTTC | CASSNLRRDYGYTF
TRBJ1-3 | few | TRBD1 | TRBV30 | TGTGCCTGGACGGTCACAGGGGGCCTCGGAAACACCATATATTTT | CAWTVTGGLGNTIYF
TRBJ1-2 | few | NA | TRBV7-2 | TGTGCCAGCAGCTTACCCCGGGGAGGCTACACCTTC | CASSLPRGGYTF
TRBJ2-7 | NA | NA | TRBV6-2/TRBV6-3 | TGTGCCAGCAGTTACCGACGGGATAAGATGGAGCAGTACTTC | CASSYRRDKMEQYF
TRBJ1-2 | NA | NA | TRBV11-2 | TGTGCCAGCAGCCAGGTCGGGGGGGGAGCTCGGGGCTACACCTTC | CASSQVGGGARGYTF
TRBJ2-2 | NA | NA | TRBV6-2/TRBV6-3 | TGTGCCAGCAGTTCCTTAACTCCCGGGGAGCTGTTTTTT | CASSSLTPGELFF
TRBJ2-1 | NA | TRBD2 | TRBV7-6 | TGTGCCAGCAGCTCGGTACTAGCGGGAGCGTCCTACAATGAGCAGTTCTTC | CASSSVLAGASYNEQFF
TRBJ1-2 | NA | NA | TRBV19 | TGTGCCAGTCGTCGGGACAATTCTTTCTATGGCTACACCTTC | CASRRDNSFYGYTF
TRBJ1-5 | once | NA | TRBV19 | TGTGCCAGTAGTATGGGGCAGAGCAATCAGCCCCAGCATTTT | CASSMGQSNQPQHF
TRBJ1-1 | NA | NA | TRBV27 | TGTGCCAGCAGTTTCTGGGGGGTGAACACTGAAGCTTTCTTT | CASSFWGVNTEAFF
TRBJ1-3 | NA | NA | TRBV3-1/TRBV3-2 | TGTGCCAGCAGCCAAGTCCGTGGAAACACCATATATTTT | CASSQVRGNTIYF
TRBJ2-2 | NA | TRBD1 | TRBV19 | TGTGCCAGTAGGCCGGGACAGGGGGCGAACACCGGGGAGCTGTTTTTT | CASRPGQGANTGELFF
TRBJ2-7 | NA | TRBD1 | TRBV30 | TGTGCCTGGAGGTCAGGGGGCGTTTACGAGCAGTACTTC | CAWRSGGVYEQYF
TRBJ1-6 | NA | TRBD1 | TRBV27 | TGTGCCAGCAGTTTAGACCCGGACAGGGCGTCCTATAATTCACCCCTCCACTTT | CASSLDPDRASYNSPLHF
TRBJ1-2 | NA | TRBD1 | TRBV7-9 | TGTGCCAGCAGCCACGGGGGCGCAGGGGGTGGCTATGGCTACACCTTC | CASSHGGAGGGYGYTF
TRBJ2-3 | NA | NA | TRBV29-1 | TGCAGCGTTTCCTCTTTCGTAGATACGCAGTATTTT | CSVSSFVDTQYF
TRBJ2-5 | NA | NA | TRBV7-8 | TGTGCCAGCAGCTTAGAATACGGGACCCAGTACTTC | CASSLEYGTQYF
TRBJ1-5 | NA | NA | TRBV7-9 | TGTGCCAGCAGCTCAACAGGGAATCAGCCCCAGCATTTT | CASSSTGNQPQHF
TRBJ2-1 | NA | TRBD2 | TRBV18 | TGTGCCAGCTCACCAAGGAGGCGGGGGGGCTCCTACAATGAGCAGTTCTTC | CASSPRRRGGSYNEQFF
TRBJ1-2 | once | NA | TRBV20-1 | TGCAGTGCTAGCTCCCCAGGCGGCTACACCTTC | CSASSPGGYTF
TRBJ2-1 | NA | NA | TRBV18 | TGTGCCAGCTCACCGGGACTTACCGGGGCGGATGAGCAGTTCTTC | CASSPGLTGADEQFF
TRBJ1-2 | NA | NA | TRBV20-1 | TGCAGTGGATCAGCTAACTATGGCTACACCTTC | CSGSANYGYTF
TRBJ2-2 | NA | TRBD2 | TRBV5-1 | TGCGCCAGCAGCTTGGGACTAGCGGGAACGAACACCGGGGAGCTGTTTTTT | CASSLGLAGTNTGELFF
TRBJ2-3 | NA | NA | TRBV11-3 | TGTGCCAGCAGCTTCGGAATAGCGGACACAGATACGCAGTATTTT | CASSFGIADTDTQYF